This record covers a single TCR beta chain. The sample originates from a study of blood T cell repertoires in COVID-19. Study information: Samples taken during acute and convalescent COVID-19 were collected in the United States, Italy and Spain. From T cells, B-cell-depleted T cells, or PBMCs came the material, which was cDNA or gDNA.

V lost 5 bases to trimming and J lost 6 bases, with 16 bases between them. CDR1 is LGHNA and CDR2 is YNFKEQ in the germline V gene. The CDR3 is 14 amino acids. In the study's own analysis: Nucleated cell counts were estimated from reference gene primer amplification. Assay used: immunoSEQ multiplex PCR; TCRdb lists only in-frame clones, some missing. For V, J and clone size, that table is used; D and trimming come from the DNA. The sample yields roughly 190,000 clones, more than 85% seen once. Sequenced input: peripheral blood. The chain uses TRBV4-2 and TRBJ1-2; D is perhaps TRBD1 (6 bases). This sequence was found in a woman older than 75 in a cohort sampled during active or convalescent COVID-19. The CDR3 nucleotides are TGTGCCAGCAGCTTCGCGTCCGGGACACATGGCTACACCTTC. Amino acid sequence: CASSFASGTHGYTF.